The rows below give T cell receptor beta chains drawn from one sample of a study of T cells of healthy individuals. TCRdb fed the 5' RACE reads into MiXCR, producing one record per CDR3 protein. The sample carries about 53,000 distinct CDR3 sequences, approximately 15% recorded once. Receptors originate from a human donor in good health. The CDR3 runs from the conserved cysteine through the conserved F or W. Fields, in order: J gene, V gene, D gene, clone size, CDR3 DNA, CDR3 protein. D genes are given only for firm matches. Some rows mark clone size as missing; the rest say once, few, many or name a class of expanded clone.

TRBJ2-1 TRBV19 . . TGTGCCAGTAGTATTTCCGGGGTGCTCTACAATGAGCAGTTCTTC CASSISGVLYNEQFF
TRBJ2-3 TRBV21-1 . many TGTGCCAGCAGGGGACTAGCGGGCACAGATACGCAGTATTTT CASRGLAGTDTQYF
TRBJ1-3 TRBV6-5 . many TGTGCCAGCAGTTACTCCGGGGGGGCCGGAAACACCATATATTTT CASSYSGGAGNTIYF
TRBJ2-3 TRBV20-1 TRBD2 many TGCAGTGCTAGTTTTTCCAGCGGGGGTTTAACAGATACGCAGTATTTT CSASFSSGGLTDTQYF
TRBJ2-1 TRBV5-4 . few TGTGCCAGCAGTTTGAACCGGGGGAGCTCCTACAATGAGCAGTTCTTC CASSLNRGSSYNEQFF
TRBJ2-7 TRBV9 . many TGTGCCAGCAGCGTAGGTGAGGCCCCCCCGGTCCACGAGCAGTACTTC CASSVGEAPPVHEQYF
TRBJ2-3 TRBV5-1 . once TGCGCCAGCAGCTTACAGGGGGGGTCCCCAGATACGCAGTATTTT CASSLQGGSPDTQYF
TRBJ1-1 TRBV20-1 TRBD1 . TGCAGTGCCTTCCTGACAGGGGGGAACACTGAAGCTTTCTTT CSAFLTGGNTEAFF
TRBJ1-5 TRBV7-2 . many TGTGCCAGCAGCGCGGAGGGGGGAGTCTCCGGACCCCAGCATTTT CASSAEGGVSGPQHF
TRBJ2-3 TRBV29-1 . few TGCAGCGTTGACGAGAGGGTACATTCAGATACGCAGTATTTT CSVDERVHSDTQYF
TRBJ2-6 TRBV24-1 . . TGTGCCACCAGTGATCGCACCCCTGCCGGGACAAATTCTGGGGCCAACGTCCTGACTTTC CATSDRTPAGTNSGANVLTF
TRBJ2-7 TRBV5-6 . . TGTGCCAGCAGCTTGGCCCCCACACCCGACTACGAGCAGTACTTC CASSLAPTPDYEQYF
TRBJ2-2 TRBV7-9 TRBD1 many TGTGCCAGCAGCGACGGACAGGGGCGCACCGGGGAGCTGTTTTTT CASSDGQGRTGELFF
TRBJ2-7 TRBV29-1 TRBD1 many TGCAGCGTTGAAGAGGGACAGGGGTACTACGAGCAGTACTTC CSVEEGQGYYEQYF
TRBJ1-3 TRBV20-1 . many TGCAGTGCTAGAGATCGCCGGACTTCCTCTGGAAACACCATATATTTT CSARDRRTSSGNTIYF
TRBJ1-2 TRBV27 . . TGTGCCAGCAGTTCTCGGGGGGGAGGCTACACCTTC CASSSRGGGYTF
TRBJ1-2 TRBV18 . many TGTGCCAGCTCACCACTACAGGGCCACGGCTACACCTTC CASSPLQGHGYTF
TRBJ2-1 TRBV19 . few TGTGCCAGTAGTTTCCGACCAGGGGGGTCCTACAATGAGCAGTTCTTC CASSFRPGGSYNEQFF
TRBJ1-3 TRBV29-1 TRBD1 few TGCAGCGTTCAAACAGGGGCCTCCTCTGGAAACACCATATATTTT CSVQTGASSGNTIYF
TRBJ2-7 TRBV3-1 TRBD2 few TGTGCCAGCAGCCAAGAGGGCGGGAGAGCCTACGAGCAGTACTTC CASSQEGGRAYEQYF
TRBJ2-3 TRBV5-1 TRBD2 . TGCGCCAGCAGCATGACTCTAGCGGGAGTTGGAGATACGCAGTATTTT CASSMTLAGVGDTQYF
TRBJ2-7 TRBV20-1 . . TGCAGTGCTATGGCCACCAACTACGAGCAGTACTTC CSAMATNYEQYF
TRBJ2-5 TRBV20-1 . few TGCAGTGCTAGCCAGGGAGAGACCCAGTACTTC CSASQGETQYF
TRBJ2-2 TRBV7-9 . many TGTGCCAGCAGCTTAGGATGGTCCACCGGGGAGCTGTTTTTT CASSLGWSTGELFF
TRBJ1-1 TRBV18 . many TGTGCCAGCTTGGACAAGAACACTGAAGCTTTCTTT CASLDKNTEAFF
TRBJ1-2 TRBV29-1 . many TGCAGCATGAGCGGGGGGCCTAACTATGGCTACACCTTC CSMSGGPNYGYTF
TRBJ2-5 TRBV29-1 TRBD1 few TGCAGCGTTGGAAAAGGGGGCCGAGAGACCCAGTACTTC CSVGKGGRETQYF
TRBJ2-5 TRBV12-3/TRBV12-4 TRBD2 few TGTGCCAGCAGTTCAGGACTAGCGGGAACCCAGTACTTC CASSSGLAGTQYF
TRBJ2-1 TRBV7-9 TRBD2 many TGTGCCAGCAGCTCTACCCAGTGGGAGGGCGCGACCTACAATGAGCAGTTCTTC CASSSTQWEGATYNEQFF
TRBJ1-2 TRBV6-2/TRBV6-3 . . TGTGCCAGCACCGAACCTTCGGGAGCCGTCTATGGCTACACCTTC CASTEPSGAVYGYTF
TRBJ1-2 TRBV24-1 . . TGTGCCACCAGTGACTCCGGAGGCGGTACTAACTATGGCTACACCTTC CATSDSGGGTNYGYTF
TRBJ2-5 TRBV6-1 . many TGTGCCAGCAGTGGAATGATAGGGTACCAAGAGACCCAGTACTTC CASSGMIGYQETQYF
TRBJ1-1 TRBV5-1 . few TGCGCCAGCAGCTTGGGTCAAACTAGTAGCACTGAAGCTTTCTTT CASSLGQTSSTEAFF
TRBJ1-5 TRBV6-5 . few TGTGCCAGCAGTTACTCGGGGGGTACTCAGCCCCAGCATTTT CASSYSGGTQPQHF
TRBJ2-5 TRBV24-1 . . TGTGCCACCAGTGCGGGAGTACAAGAGACCCAGTACTTC CATSAGVQETQYF
TRBJ2-7 TRBV5-1 . many TGCGCCAGCAGCTTGTCGGTAGATACTTTCTCCTACGAGCAGTACTTC CASSLSVDTFSYEQYF
TRBJ2-3 TRBV29-1 TRBD1 few TGCAGCGGCAAGGGGACAGGGTCAGTGGATACGCAGTATTTT CSGKGTGSVDTQYF
TRBJ2-3 TRBV23-1 TRBD1 few TGCGCCAGCAGTCTGGGGACAGGTAGCGCAGATACGCAGTATTTT CASSLGTGSADTQYF
TRBJ1-2 TRBV5-1 . . TGCGCCAGCAGCGCTGACAGCACCTATGGCTACACCTTC CASSADSTYGYTF
TRBJ2-5 TRBV6-5 TRBD2 . TGTGCCAGCAGTCCTACTAGCGGGGGGGAGACCCAGTACTTC CASSPTSGGETQYF
TRBJ1-2 TRBV6-1 TRBD1 . TGTGCCAGCAGCCAGGGACAGGGTGCTGGCTACACCTTC CASSQGQGAGYTF
TRBJ2-3 TRBV20-1 . many TGCAGTGCTAGAGATGTCGGGAGTAACCGAGATACGCAGTATTTT CSARDVGSNRDTQYF
TRBJ2-5 TRBV5-1 TRBD2 many TGCGCCAGCAGCTTGCAAGGGACTAACCAAGAGACCCAGTACTTC CASSLQGTNQETQYF
TRBJ1-2 TRBV30 . . TGTGCCATGCCTCTGCCGCAAGGGGACTATGGCTACACCTTC CAMPLPQGDYGYTF
TRBJ2-7 TRBV5-1 TRBD1 many TGCGCCAGCAGTAGGGGTACAGGGGAACACGAGCAGTACTTC CASSRGTGEHEQYF
TRBJ2-7 TRBV24-1 TRBD2 . TGTGCCACCAGTGATCCCGGGACTAGCAACGACGAGCAGTACTTC CATSDPGTSNDEQYF
TRBJ1-1 TRBV29-1 TRBD1 few TGCAGCGTTAAGGGGGCAGGCATGAACACTGAAGCTTTCTTT CSVKGAGMNTEAFF
TRBJ2-3 TRBV7-2 . few TGTGCCAGCAGCCCACAGGGGGGGACAGCGCAACATTTT CASSPQGGTAQHF